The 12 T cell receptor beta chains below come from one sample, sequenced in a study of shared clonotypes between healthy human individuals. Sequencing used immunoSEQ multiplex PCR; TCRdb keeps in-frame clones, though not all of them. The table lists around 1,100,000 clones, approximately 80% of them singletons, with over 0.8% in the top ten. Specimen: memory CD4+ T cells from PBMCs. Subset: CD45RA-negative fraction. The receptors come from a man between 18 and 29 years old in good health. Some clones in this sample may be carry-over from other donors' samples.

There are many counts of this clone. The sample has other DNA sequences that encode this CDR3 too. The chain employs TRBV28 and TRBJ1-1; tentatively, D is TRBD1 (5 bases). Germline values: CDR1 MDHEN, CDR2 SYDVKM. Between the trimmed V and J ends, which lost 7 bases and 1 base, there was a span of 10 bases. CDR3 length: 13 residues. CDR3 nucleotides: TGTGCCAGCACCACGGGGGGGAACACTGAAGCTTTCTTT. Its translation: CASTTGGNTEAFF.

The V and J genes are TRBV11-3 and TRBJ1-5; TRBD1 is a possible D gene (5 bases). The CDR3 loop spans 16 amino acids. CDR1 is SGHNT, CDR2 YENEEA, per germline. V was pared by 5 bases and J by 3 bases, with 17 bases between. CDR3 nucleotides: TGTGCCAGCAGCCTACCGGGACTGGGCGTCAATCAGCCCCAGCATTTT. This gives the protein CASSLPGLGVNQPQHF.

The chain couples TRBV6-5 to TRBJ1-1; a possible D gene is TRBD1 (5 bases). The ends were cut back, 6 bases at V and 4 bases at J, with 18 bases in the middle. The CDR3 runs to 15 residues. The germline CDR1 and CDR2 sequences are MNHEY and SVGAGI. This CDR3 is CASREQVLGGTEAFF. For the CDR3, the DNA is TGTGCCAGCAGAGAACAGGTCTTGGGCGGCACTGAAGCTTTCTTT.

CDR3 sequence (DNA): TGCGCCAGCAGTAATTACAGGGGAGCTAACTATGGCTACACCTTC. It translates to CASSNYRGANYGYTF. This chain connects TRBV10-2 to TRBJ1-2; the match to TRBD1 covers 7 bases. The germline CDR1 and CDR2 sequences are WSHSY and SAAADI. V shed 5 bases and J 0 bases; nucleotides not matched to a gene: 6. The CDR3 loop spans 15 amino acids.

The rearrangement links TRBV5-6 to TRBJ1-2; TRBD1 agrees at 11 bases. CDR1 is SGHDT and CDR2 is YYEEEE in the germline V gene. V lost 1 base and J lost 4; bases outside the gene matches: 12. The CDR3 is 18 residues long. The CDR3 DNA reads TGTGCCAGCAGCTTGTCCGGGACAGGGGGATCCCCGCCCTATGGCTACACCTTC. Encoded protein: CASSLSGTGGSPPYGYTF.

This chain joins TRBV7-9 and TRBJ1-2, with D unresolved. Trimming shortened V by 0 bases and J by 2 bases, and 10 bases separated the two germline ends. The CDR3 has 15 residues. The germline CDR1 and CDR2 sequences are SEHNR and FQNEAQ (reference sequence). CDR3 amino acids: CASSLAPRSNYGYTF. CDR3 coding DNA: TGTGCCAGCAGCTTAGCACCGCGGTCCAACTATGGCTACACCTTC.

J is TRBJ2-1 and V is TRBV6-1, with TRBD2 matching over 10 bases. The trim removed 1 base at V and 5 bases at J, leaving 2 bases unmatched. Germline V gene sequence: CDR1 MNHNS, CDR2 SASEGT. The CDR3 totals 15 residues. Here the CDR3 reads CASSEGTSGNNEQFF. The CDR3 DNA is TGTGCCAGCAGTGAAGGGACTAGCGGTAACAATGAGCAGTTCTTC.

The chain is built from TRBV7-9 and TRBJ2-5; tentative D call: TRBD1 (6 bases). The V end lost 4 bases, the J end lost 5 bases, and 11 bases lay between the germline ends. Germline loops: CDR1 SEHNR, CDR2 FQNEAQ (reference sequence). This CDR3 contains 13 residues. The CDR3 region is CASSYQGRETQYF. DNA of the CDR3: TGTGCCAGCAGCTACCAGGGGCGGGAGACCCAGTACTTC.

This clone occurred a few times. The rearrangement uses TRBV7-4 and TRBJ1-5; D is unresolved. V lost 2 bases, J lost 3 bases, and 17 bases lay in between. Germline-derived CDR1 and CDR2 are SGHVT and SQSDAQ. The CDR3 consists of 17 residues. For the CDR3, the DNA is TGTGCCAGCAGCTTAAGTCTGGGGAGAGCCCACAATCAGCCCCAGCATTTT. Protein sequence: CASSLSLGRAHNQPQHF.

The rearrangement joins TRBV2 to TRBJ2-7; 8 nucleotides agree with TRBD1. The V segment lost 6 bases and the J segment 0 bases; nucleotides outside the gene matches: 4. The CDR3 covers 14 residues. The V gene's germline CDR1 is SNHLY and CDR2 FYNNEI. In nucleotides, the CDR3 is TGTGCCAGCAGGGACAGGGCGAGCTCCTACGAGCAGTACTTC. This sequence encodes CASRDRASSYEQYF.

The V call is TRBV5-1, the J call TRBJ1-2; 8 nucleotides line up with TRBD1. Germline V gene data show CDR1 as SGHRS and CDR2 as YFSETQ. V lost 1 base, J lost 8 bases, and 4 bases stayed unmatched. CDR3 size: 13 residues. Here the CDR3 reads CASSLKQGDGYTF. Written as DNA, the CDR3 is TGCGCCAGCAGCTTGAAACAGGGGGACGGCTACACCTTC.

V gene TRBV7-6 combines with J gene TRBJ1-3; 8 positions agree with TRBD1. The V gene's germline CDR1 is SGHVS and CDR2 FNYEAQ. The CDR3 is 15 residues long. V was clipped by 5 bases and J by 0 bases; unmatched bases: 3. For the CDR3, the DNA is TGTGCCAGCAGCCCAACAGGGGGCTCTGGAAACACCATATATTTT. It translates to CASSPTGGSGNTIYF.